These 8 T cell receptor beta chains were all obtained from the same sample, sequenced in a study of metastatic and nonmetastatic thyroid tumors. TCRdb re-clonotyped the PCR reads via MiXCR. The table includes around 52,000 clones, 25% to 30% detected once. Thyroid surgery took place with no prior treatment in any patient. The sample was blood. The receptors shown here come from a female donor with papillary thyroid cancer or a benign thyroid nodule (not recorded which). Some clones in this sample may be carry-over from other donors' samples.

In nucleotides, the CDR3 is TGCGCCAGCAGCCCGGGACAGGGTATGAAGGGCAATCAGCCCCAGCATTTT. Its protein product is CASSPGQGMKGNQPQHF. The chain links TRBV5-1 to TRBJ1-5, with TRBD1 matching 9 bases. The junction had 10 bases not matched to a gene; V was cut back by 4 bases and J by 2 bases. Germline assignment: CDR1 SGHRS and CDR2 YFSETQ. The CDR3 is made up of 17 amino acids.

This clone was seen a few times. The V and J genes are TRBV28 and TRBJ2-7; TRBD1 is a possible D gene (5 bases). Germline V gives CDR1 MDHEN, CDR2 SYDVKM. This CDR3 has 12 amino acids. The DNA for the CDR3 is TGTGTCATACAGGATCGCCGCTGGGAGCAGTACTTC. Encoded protein: CVIQDRRWEQYF.

This clone was observed once. The chain links TRBV7-2 to TRBJ1-5; 9 nucleotides line up with TRBD1. Germline assignment: CDR1 SGHTA and CDR2 FQGNSA. V was pared by 3 bases and J by 4 bases, with 4 bases of the junction left unmatched. The CDR3 loop spans 15 amino acids. The CDR3 loop is CASSFGTGKNQPQHF. CDR3 in DNA: TGTGCCAGCAGCTTCGGGACAGGGAAAAATCAGCCCCAGCATTTT.

This clone was seen ten or more times. The rearrangement links TRBV7-6 to TRBJ1-4; D is unresolved. This CDR3 is 15 amino acids long. V lost 1 base to trimming and J lost 8 bases, with 14 bases between them. Per the germline V gene, CDR1 is SGHVS and CDR2 is FNYEAQ. CDR3 coding DNA: TGTGCCAGCAGCTTAGGGAGAGACCCTAGCGAAAAACTGTTTTTT. Translated, it gives CASSLGRDPSEKLFF.

The gene calls are TRBV19 and TRBJ1-1, with TRBD1 identical over 8 bases. CDR1 is LNHDA and CDR2 is SQIVND in the germline V gene (reference sequence). Trimming took 3 bases from V and 4 from J; bases not matched to a gene: 7. CDR3 length: 15 amino acids. CDR3 DNA sequence: TGTGCCAGTAGTATCGCCCACAGGGGGGGCACTGAAGCTTTCTTT. It encodes CASSIAHRGGTEAFF.

The chain joins TRBV11-2 to TRBJ2-5; 12 bases agree with TRBD2. The germline gives CDR1 SGHAT, CDR2 FQNNGV. This CDR3 is 16 amino acids long. V shed 4 bases, J shed 1 base, and the junction held 4 bases outside the gene matches. CDR3 loop: CASSSILAGGQETQYF. Here the CDR3 DNA reads TGTGCCAGCAGCTCGATACTAGCGGGAGGCCAAGAGACCCAGTACTTC.

The chain uses TRBV6-1 and TRBJ2-4; D assignment may be TRBD1 or TRBD2 (6 bases each). The CDR3 runs 12 residues. CDR1 and CDR2 from the germline V gene are MNHNS and SASEGT. V was shortened by 6 bases and J by 8 bases, with 11 bases between the two germline ends. As DNA, the CDR3 is TGTGCCAGCAGGAGGGGGGACGACATTCAGTACTTC. It encodes CASRRGDDIQYF.

V is TRBV6-1 and J is TRBJ1-1, with TRBD1 as a possible D gene (5 bases). Per germline, CDR1 MNHNS and CDR2 SASEGT. The V end lost 1 base, the J end lost 2 bases, and 11 bases lay between the germline ends. This CDR3 comprises 15 residues. This CDR3 is CASSEGAGRNTEAFF. The CDR3 DNA sequence: TGTGCCAGCAGTGAAGGGGCAGGGAGAAACACTGAAGCTTTCTTT.